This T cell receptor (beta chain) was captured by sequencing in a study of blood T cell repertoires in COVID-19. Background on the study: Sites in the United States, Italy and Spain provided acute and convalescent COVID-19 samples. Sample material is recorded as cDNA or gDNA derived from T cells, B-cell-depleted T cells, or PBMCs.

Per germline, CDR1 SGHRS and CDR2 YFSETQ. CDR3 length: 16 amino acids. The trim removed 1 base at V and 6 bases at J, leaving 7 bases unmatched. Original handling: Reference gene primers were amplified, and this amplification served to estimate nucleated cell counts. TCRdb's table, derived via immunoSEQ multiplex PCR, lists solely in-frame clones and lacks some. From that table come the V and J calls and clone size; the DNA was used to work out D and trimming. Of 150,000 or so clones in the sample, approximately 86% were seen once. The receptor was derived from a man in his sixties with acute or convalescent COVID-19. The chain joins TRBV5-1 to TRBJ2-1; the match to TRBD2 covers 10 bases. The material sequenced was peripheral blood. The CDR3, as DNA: TGCGCCAGCAGCTTGATGGCTAGCGGGAGAGGCAATGAGCAGTTCTTC. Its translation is CASSLMASGRGNEQFF.